This entry lists 18 T cell receptor beta chains sequenced from one sample in a study of T cells expressing NK-cell markers. TCRdb reprocessed the 5' RACE reads and stores each CDR3 protein as one record, lacking DNA. The table lists approximately 550,000 distinct CDR3 sequences. Sequences were obtained from blood T cells: a sorted CD56 or NKG2C T cell subset, CD4+ or CD8+ T cells, or bulk PBMC T cells (not recorded which). These receptors came from a man younger than 35 in good health.

This CDR3 is CASSFLLAGGPLTQYF. The chain combines TRBV5-5 with TRBJ2-3; TCRdb calls TRBD2, which cannot be checked without DNA. Looked up from germline, CDR1 is SGHKS and CDR2 is YYEKEE (reference sequence). The CDR3 consists of 16 residues.

The V call is TRBV12-3 or TRBV12-4, the J call TRBJ2-1; TCRdb names TRBD1, which stays unverified in the absence of DNA. This CDR3 has 13 amino acids. The CDR3 spells CASSLGVGDGQFF.

The gene calls are TRBV20-1 and TRBJ2-3; lacking DNA, the TRBD2 call made by TCRdb goes unchecked. Germline lookup yields CDR1 DFQATT and CDR2 SNEGSKA (reference sequence). CDR3 length equals 14 residues. CDR3 protein: CSATSGSFTDTQYF.

This chain links TRBV27 with TRBJ2-7. The germline CDR1 and CDR2 sequences are MNHEY and SMNVEV (reference sequence). The CDR3 contains 14 residues. The CDR3 is CASRITELSYEQYF.

The chain has TRBV4-3 and TRBJ2-1; TCRdb's D gene call, TRBD2, goes unchecked for lack of DNA. The CDR3 covers 16 residues. Germline CDR1 is LGHNA and CDR2 is YSLEER. CDR3 loop: CASSLILAGGSDEQFF.

This sequence joins TRBV20-1 and TRBJ2-2; the TCRdb D gene call, TRBD2, has no DNA to confirm it. Germline CDR1 reads DFQATT; CDR2 reads SNEGSKA (reference sequence). The CDR3 runs 13 residues. The CDR3 here is CSVQREGPGELFF.

The chain carries TRBV29-1 and TRBJ2-3; TCRdb designates TRBD2, a call that cannot be tested without DNA. The CDR3 runs to 14 residues. Germline CDR1 is SQVTM and CDR2 is ANQGSEA. The CDR3 loop reads CSVKPSGGTDTQYF.

The chain joins TRBV21-1 to TRBJ2-1; absent DNA, TCRdb's TRBD2 call cannot be checked. TRBV21-1 is marked as a pseudogene. The CDR3 runs to 19 residues. The CDR3 region is CASSKSLLDKRGEYNEQFF.

This chain connects TRBV3-1 to TRBJ1-2; the TCRdb call, TRBD1, lacks DNA for checking. The V gene's germline CDR1 is LGHDT and CDR2 YNNKEL (reference sequence). This CDR3 contains 13 residues. The CDR3 reads CASSLTGGDGYTF.

This rearrangement joins TRBV10-1 to TRBJ2-3; the D call of TRBD1 rests on TCRdb alone, since no DNA is present to check it. This CDR3 has 14 amino acids. The V gene's germline CDR1 is WNHNN and CDR2 SYGVQD (reference sequence). The chain's CDR3 is CASSGDGRTDTQYF.

V usage is TRBV5-1 and J usage is TRBJ2-1; TCRdb proposes TRBD2, but this gene call is untestable without DNA. The CDR3 contains 14 residues. Germline V CDR1 and CDR2: SGHRS, YFSETQ. The CDR3 loop is CASSPGTKGGEQFF.

The chain is built from TRBV9 and TRBJ2-7; the TRBD1 assignment by TCRdb is unverifiable without DNA. CDR1 and CDR2 (germline): SGDLS, YYNGEE. This CDR3 has 12 residues. The CDR3: CASSEGRGEQYF.

The rearrangement joins TRBV18 to TRBJ2-1; TCRdb's D call, TRBD2, is unchecked because there is no DNA. Germline loops: CDR1 KGHSH, CDR2 LQKENI. The CDR3 totals 13 residues. The CDR3 sequence is CASSPGLANEQFF.

J is TRBJ1-3 and V is TRBV7-2. Germline CDR1 and CDR2: SGHTA and FQGNSA. This CDR3 has 15 amino acids. The CDR3 here is CASSLVAQPGNTIYF.

The chain has TRBV5-4 and TRBJ2-3; without DNA, the TCRdb call of TRBD2 cannot be checked. Germline CDR1 reads SGHNT; CDR2 reads YYREEE (reference sequence). The CDR3 consists of 19 residues. CDR3 residues: CASSLEPRTLAGETDTQYF.

V and J are TRBV12-3 or TRBV12-4 and TRBJ2-3; the TCRdb call, TRBD2, lacks DNA for checking. The CDR3 consists of 16 residues. The CDR3 region is CASSPRIAGNTDTQYF.

The genes are TRBV12-3 or TRBV12-4 and TRBJ2-1; there is no DNA to check the TCRdb D call of TRBD2. The CDR3 length is 16 residues. The CDR3 sequence is CASSSQGRASYNEQFF.

The rearrangement joins TRBV11-1 to TRBJ2-3; the D call from TCRdb, TRBD2, cannot be confirmed without DNA. This CDR3 region has 14 residues. Germline V gene lookup returns CDR1 SGHAT and CDR2 FQDESV (reference sequence). Here the CDR3 reads CASSLGAGHETQYF.